The clone carrying this T cell receptor beta chain was seen a few times. The sample belongs to a study of T cells in Graves' hyperthyroidism and ophthalmopathy. Overall study: Peripheral blood was taken when the disease was first diagnosed, before any treatment began.

Hyperthyroidism, newly diagnosed and lasting under 2 months, affected patients aged 18 to 65. Amplification targeted TCR beta CDR3 regions from RNA transcripts. Carried out on the TCR CDR3, a first-round RT-PCR used the HTBI primer set. Using its own MiXCR run on the multiplex PCR reads, TCRdb lists one record per CDR3 protein. Counted here are 370,000 or so distinct CDR3 sequences, around 16% occurring once; the ten biggest clones make up 25% to 35%. The CDR3 sequence is 15 residues long. V was clipped by 3 bases and J by 7 bases; unmatched bases: 5. Sample: blood. The chain joins TRBV12-3 or TRBV12-4 to TRBJ2-1, with TRBD1 identical over 11 bases. This clonotype originated in a woman aged 18 to 35 with Graves' hyperthyroidism that later progressed to Graves' ophthalmopathy. CDR3 nucleotides: TGTGCCAGCAGTTTCGGGACAGGGGGAAGGAATGAGCAGTTCTTC. This encodes CASSFGTGGRNEQFF.